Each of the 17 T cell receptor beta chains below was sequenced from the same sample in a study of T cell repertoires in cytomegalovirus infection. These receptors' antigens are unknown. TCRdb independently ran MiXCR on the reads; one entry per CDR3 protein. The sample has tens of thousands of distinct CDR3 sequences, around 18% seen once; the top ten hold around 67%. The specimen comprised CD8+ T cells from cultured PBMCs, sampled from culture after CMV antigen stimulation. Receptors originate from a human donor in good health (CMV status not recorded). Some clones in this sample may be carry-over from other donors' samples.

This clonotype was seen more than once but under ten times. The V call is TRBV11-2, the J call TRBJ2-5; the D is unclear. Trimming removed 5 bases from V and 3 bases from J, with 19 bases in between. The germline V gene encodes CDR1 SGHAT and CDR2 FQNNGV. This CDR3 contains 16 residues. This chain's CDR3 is CASSLFFGSAKETQYF. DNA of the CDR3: TGTGCCAGCAGCCTATTCTTTGGCAGTGCGAAAGAGACCCAGTACTTC.

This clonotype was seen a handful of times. CDR3 bases: TGTGCCAGCAGCCCCACGGGAGGTAGTAAATATTACAATGAGCAGTTCTTC. Translation gives CASSPTGGSKYYNEQFF. This chain connects TRBV7-2 to TRBJ2-1; 7 bases align to TRBD2. Germline assignment: CDR1 SGHTA and CDR2 FQGNSA. The V segment lost 5 bases and the J segment 4 bases; nucleotides outside the gene matches: 14. This CDR3 has 17 residues.

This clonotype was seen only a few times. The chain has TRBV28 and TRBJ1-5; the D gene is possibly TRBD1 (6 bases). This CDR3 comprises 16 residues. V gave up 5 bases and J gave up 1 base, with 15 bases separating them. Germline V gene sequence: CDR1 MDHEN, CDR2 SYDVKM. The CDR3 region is CASSTISQGSNQPQHF. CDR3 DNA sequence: TGTGCCAGCAGTACCATATCCCAGGGGAGCAATCAGCCCCAGCATTTT. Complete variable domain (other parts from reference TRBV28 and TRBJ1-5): DVKVTQSSRYLVKRTGEKVFLECVQDMDHENMFWYRQDPGLGLRLIYFSYDVKMKEKGDIPEGYSVSREKKERFSLILESASTNQTSMYLCASSTISQGSNQPQHFGDGTRLSIL.

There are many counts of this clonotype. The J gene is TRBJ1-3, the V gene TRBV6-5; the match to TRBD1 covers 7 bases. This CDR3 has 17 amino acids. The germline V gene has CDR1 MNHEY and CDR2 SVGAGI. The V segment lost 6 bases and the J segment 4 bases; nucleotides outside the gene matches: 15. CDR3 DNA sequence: TGTGCCAGCAGCCCCGATCCACAGGGGCCGAAAGGAAACACCATATATTTT. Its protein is CASSPDPQGPKGNTIYF.

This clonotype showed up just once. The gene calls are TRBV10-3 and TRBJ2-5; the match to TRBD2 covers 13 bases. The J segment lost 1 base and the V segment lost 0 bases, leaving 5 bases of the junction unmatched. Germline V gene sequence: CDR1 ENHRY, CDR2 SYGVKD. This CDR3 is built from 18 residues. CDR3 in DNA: TGTGCCATCAGTGAGTCAAGGACTAGCGGGGGCCCCCAAGAGACCCAGTACTTC. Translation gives CAISESRTSGGPQETQYF.

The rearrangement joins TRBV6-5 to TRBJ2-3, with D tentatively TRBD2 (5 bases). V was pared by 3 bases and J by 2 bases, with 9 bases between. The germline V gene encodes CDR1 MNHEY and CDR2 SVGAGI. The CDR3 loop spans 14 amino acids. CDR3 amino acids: CASSYLAPTDTQYF. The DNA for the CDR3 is TGTGCCAGCAGTTATCTAGCCCCCACAGATACGCAGTATTTT.

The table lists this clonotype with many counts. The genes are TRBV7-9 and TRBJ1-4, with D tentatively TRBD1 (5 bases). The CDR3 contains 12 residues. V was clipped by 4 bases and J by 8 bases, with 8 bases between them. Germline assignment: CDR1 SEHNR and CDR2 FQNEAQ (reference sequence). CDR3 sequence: CASSSWGEKLFF. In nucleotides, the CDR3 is TGTGCCAGCAGCTCCTGGGGGGAAAAACTGTTTTTT.

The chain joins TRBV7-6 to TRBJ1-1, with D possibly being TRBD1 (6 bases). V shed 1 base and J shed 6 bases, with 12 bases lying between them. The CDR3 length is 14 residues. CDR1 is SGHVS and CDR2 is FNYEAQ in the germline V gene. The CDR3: CASSLDHRVAEAFF. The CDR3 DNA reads TGTGCCAGCAGCTTAGACCACAGGGTCGCTGAAGCTTTCTTT.

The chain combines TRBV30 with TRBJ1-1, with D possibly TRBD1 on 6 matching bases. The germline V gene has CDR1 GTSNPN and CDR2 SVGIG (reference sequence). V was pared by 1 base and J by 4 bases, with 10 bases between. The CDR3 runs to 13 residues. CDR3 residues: CAWSDDRSTEAFF. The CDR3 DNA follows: TGTGCCTGGAGTGACGACAGGAGCACTGAAGCTTTCTTT.

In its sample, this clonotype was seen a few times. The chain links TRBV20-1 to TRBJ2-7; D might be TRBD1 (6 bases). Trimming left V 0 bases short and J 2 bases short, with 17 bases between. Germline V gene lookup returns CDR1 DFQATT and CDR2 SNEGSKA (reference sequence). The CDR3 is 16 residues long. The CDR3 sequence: CSARDITGPLPYEQYF. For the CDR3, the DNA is TGCAGTGCTAGAGATATTACAGGGCCCCTACCCTACGAGCAGTACTTC.

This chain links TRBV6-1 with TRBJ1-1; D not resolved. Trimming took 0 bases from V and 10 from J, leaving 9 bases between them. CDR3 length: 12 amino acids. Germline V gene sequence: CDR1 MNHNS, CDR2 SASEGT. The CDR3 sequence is CASSEAGSIAFF. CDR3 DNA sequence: TGTGCCAGCAGTGAAGCCGGTAGTATAGCTTTCTTT.

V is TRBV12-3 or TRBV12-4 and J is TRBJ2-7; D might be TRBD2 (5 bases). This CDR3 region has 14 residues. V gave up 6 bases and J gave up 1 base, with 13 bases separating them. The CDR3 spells CASSPTGISYEQYF. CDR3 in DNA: TGTGCCAGCAGCCCAACGGGGATATCCTACGAGCAGTACTTC.

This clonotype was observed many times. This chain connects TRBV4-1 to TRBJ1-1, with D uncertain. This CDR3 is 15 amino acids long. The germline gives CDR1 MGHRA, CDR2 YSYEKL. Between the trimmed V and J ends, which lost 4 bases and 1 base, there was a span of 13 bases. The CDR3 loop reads CASSPDPGENTEAFF. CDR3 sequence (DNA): TGCGCCAGCAGCCCTGACCCCGGGGAGAACACTGAAGCTTTCTTT.

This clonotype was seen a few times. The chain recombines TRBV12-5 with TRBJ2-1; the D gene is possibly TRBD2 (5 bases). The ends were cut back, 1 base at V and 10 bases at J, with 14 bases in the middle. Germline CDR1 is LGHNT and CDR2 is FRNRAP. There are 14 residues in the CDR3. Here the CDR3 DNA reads TGTGCTAGTGGTTTGGGCGGGCTGGGGAGCGAGCAGTTCTTC. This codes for CASGLGGLGSEQFF.

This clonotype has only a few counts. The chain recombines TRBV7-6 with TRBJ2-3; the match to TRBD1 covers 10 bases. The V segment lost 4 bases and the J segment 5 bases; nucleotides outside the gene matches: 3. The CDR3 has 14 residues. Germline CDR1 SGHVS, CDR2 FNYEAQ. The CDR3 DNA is TGTGCCAGCAGCTCTCGGACAGGGGGAGATACGCAGTATTTT. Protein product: CASSSRTGGDTQYF.

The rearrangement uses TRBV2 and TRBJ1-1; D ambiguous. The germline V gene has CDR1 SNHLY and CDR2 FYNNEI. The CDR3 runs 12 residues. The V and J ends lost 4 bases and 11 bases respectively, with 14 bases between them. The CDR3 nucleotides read TGTGCCAGCAGTGGCCGGGCCCTGTCCGCTTTCTTT. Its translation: CASSGRALSAFF.

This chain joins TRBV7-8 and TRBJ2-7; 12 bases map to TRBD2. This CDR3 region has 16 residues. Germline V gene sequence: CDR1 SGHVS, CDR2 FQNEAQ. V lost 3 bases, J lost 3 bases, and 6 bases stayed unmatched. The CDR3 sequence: CASSFGLAGTIYEQYF. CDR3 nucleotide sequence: TGTGCCAGCAGCTTTGGACTAGCGGGGACCATCTACGAGCAGTACTTC. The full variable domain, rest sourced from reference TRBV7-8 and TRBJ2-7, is GAGVSQSPRYKVAKRGQDVALRCDPISGHVSLFWYQQALGQGPEFLTYFQNEAQLDKSGLPSDRFFAERPEGSVSTLKIQRTQQEDSAVYLCASSFGLAGTIYEQYFGPGTRLTVT.